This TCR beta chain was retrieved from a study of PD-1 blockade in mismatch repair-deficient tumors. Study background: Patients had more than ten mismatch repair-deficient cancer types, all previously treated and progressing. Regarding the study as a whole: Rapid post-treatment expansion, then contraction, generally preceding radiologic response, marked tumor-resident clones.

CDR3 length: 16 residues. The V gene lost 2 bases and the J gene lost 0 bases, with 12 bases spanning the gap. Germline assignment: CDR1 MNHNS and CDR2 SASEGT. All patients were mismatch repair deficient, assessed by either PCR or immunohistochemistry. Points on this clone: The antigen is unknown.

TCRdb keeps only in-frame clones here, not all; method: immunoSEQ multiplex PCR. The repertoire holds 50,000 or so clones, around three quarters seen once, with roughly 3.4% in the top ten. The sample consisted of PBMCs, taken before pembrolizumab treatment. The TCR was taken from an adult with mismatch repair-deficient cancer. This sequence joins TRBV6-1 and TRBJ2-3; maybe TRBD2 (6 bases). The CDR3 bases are TGTGCCAGCAGTGAAAGGGTGAGCGGGAGCACAGATACGCAGTATTTT. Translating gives CASSERVSGSTDTQYF.